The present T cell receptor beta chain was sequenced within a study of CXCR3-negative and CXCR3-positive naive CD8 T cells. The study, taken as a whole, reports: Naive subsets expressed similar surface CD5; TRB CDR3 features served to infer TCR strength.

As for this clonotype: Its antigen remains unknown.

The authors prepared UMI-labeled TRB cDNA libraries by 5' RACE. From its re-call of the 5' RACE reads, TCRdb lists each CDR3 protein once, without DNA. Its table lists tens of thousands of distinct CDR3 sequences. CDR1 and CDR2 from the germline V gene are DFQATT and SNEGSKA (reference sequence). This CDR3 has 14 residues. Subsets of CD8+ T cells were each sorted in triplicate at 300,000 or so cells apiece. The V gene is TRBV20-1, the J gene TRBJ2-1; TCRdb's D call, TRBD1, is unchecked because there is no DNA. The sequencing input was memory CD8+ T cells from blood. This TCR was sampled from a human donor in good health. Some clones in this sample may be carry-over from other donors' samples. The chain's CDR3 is CSANRDSDSNEQFF.